One sample yielded the 3 T cell receptor beta chains listed below, sequenced in a study of technical replicates of blood from a few donors. Sequenced by immunoSEQ multiplex PCR; TCRdb stores in-frame clones only, minus some. Of 90,000 or so clones listed, around 95% were seen once; the top ten hold under 0.35%. The sequenced sample was T cells isolated from PBMCs. The source of these receptors is a human donor in good health.

The rearrangement joins TRBV30 to TRBJ2-7; 9 nucleotides align to TRBD1. In germline, CDR1 is GTSNPN, CDR2 SVGIG (reference sequence). J was trimmed by 0 bases and V by 5 bases; bases with no gene match: 2. The CDR3 is made up of 13 amino acids. The CDR3 coding sequence is TGTGCCTGGGAGGACAGGGGCTCCTACGAGCAGTACTTC. This gives the protein CAWEDRGSYEQYF.

This chain links TRBV27 with TRBJ1-2, with TRBD1 matching over 8 bases. The CDR3 spans 14 residues. The V and J ends lost 10 bases and 2 bases, in that order; junction bases with no gene match: 9. Germline CDR1 MNHEY, CDR2 SMNVEV (reference sequence). This CDR3 reads CATSQTGANYGYTF. The CDR3 nucleotides read TGTGCCACCTCCCAGACAGGGGCCAACTATGGCTACACCTTC.

The J gene is TRBJ1-4, the V gene TRBV9; D possibly corresponds to TRBD1 (6 bases). V lost 2 bases, J lost 6 bases, and 14 bases lay in between. The germline gives CDR1 SGDLS, CDR2 YYNGEE. CDR3 length: 15 amino acids. The CDR3 is CASSVEGRGDEKLFF. In DNA, the CDR3 is TGTGCCAGCAGCGTTGAGGGCAGGGGTGATGAAAAACTGTTTTTT. The complete variable domain, with remaining parts taken from reference TRBV9 and TRBJ1-4, reads DSGVTQTPKHLITATGQRVTLRCSPRSGDLSVYWYQQSLDQGLQFLIQYYNGEERAKGNILERFSAQQFPDLHSELNLSSLELGDSALYFCASSVEGRGDEKLFFGSGTQLSVL.